The 14 T cell receptor beta chains reported below all come from one sample, sequenced in a study of OX40 agonist ivuxolimab in advanced cancers. TCRdb's table, derived via immunoSEQ multiplex PCR, lists solely in-frame clones and lacks some. The sample consists of tens of thousands of clones, just under 90% of them appearing once. The material was CD4+ or CD8+ T cells sorted from blood, obtained in a trial of the OX40 agonist ivuxolimab. Source of these receptors: an adult with an advanced solid tumor such as melanoma, head and neck, liver or kidney cancer.

The rearrangement links TRBV19 to TRBJ2-5; D may be TRBD1 or TRBD2 (5 bases each). CDR1 is LNHDA and CDR2 is SQIVND in the germline V gene (reference sequence). This CDR3 is built from 16 residues. The ends were cut back, 4 bases at V and 1 base at J, with 16 bases in the middle. The CDR3 is CASSTWDPRSQETQYF. The CDR3 DNA is TGTGCCAGTAGTACCTGGGACCCCCGATCCCAAGAGACCCAGTACTTC.

This chain links TRBV7-9 with TRBJ2-1, with 12 positions matching TRBD2. CDR3 length equals 17 residues. J lost 4 bases, V lost 1 base, and 5 bases had no gene match. The germline gives CDR1 SEHNR, CDR2 FQNEAQ (reference sequence). The chain's CDR3 is CASSLENLAGGYNEQFF. The CDR3 bases are TGTGCCAGCAGCTTAGAAAATCTAGCGGGAGGGTACAATGAGCAGTTCTTC. Filled out from reference TRBV7-9 and TRBJ2-1, the complete variable domain reads DTGVSQNPRHKITKRGQNVTFRCDPISEHNRLYWYRQTLGQGPEFLTYFQNEAQLEKSRLLSDRFSAERPKGSFSTLEIQRTEQGDSAMYLCASSLENLAGGYNEQFFGPGTRLTVL.

The chain combines TRBV28 with TRBJ1-1, with a possible D match to TRBD1 (5 bases). Germline V gene sequence: CDR1 MDHEN, CDR2 SYDVKM. Trimming took 5 bases from V and 1 from J, leaving 14 bases between them. The CDR3 is 15 residues long. CDR3 sequence: CASSPSQEGNTEAFF. In DNA, the CDR3 is TGTGCCAGCAGTCCGTCACAGGAGGGGAACACTGAAGCTTTCTTT.

This chain links TRBV6-5 with TRBJ2-7, with TRBD2 matching over 8 bases. The V gene's germline CDR1 is MNHEY and CDR2 SVGAGI. V shed 7 bases and J 3 bases; nucleotides not matched to a gene: 11. CDR3 length: 15 amino acids. CDR3 DNA: TGTGCCAGCACCCCCTTCCTCGGGGGGGACTACGAGCAGTACTTC. It is translated as CASTPFLGGDYEQYF.

The chain joins TRBV14 to TRBJ2-3, with D possibly matching TRBD1 (5 bases). The V end lost 1 base, the J end lost 3 bases, and 11 bases lay between the germline ends. CDR1 is SGHDN and CDR2 is FVKESK in the germline V gene. This CDR3 is 15 amino acids long. The CDR3 here is CASSQVRGVTDTQYF. The DNA for the CDR3 is TGTGCCAGCAGCCAAGTAAGGGGTGTGACAGATACGCAGTATTTT.

This chain connects TRBV29-1 to TRBJ2-7; no firm D call. The CDR3 loop spans 12 amino acids. Trimming shortened V by 3 bases and J by 2 bases, and 8 bases separated the two germline ends. Germline V gene lookup returns CDR1 SQVTM and CDR2 ANQGSEA. CDR3 coding DNA: TGCAGCGTTGAGCCGCAACCCTACGAGCAGTACTTC. Amino acids: CSVEPQPYEQYF.

The genes are TRBV2 and TRBJ2-1, with a weak D call TRBD1 (5 bases). The CDR3 covers 12 residues. Germline V gene data show CDR1 as SNHLY and CDR2 as FYNNEI. Trimming removed 7 bases at V and 3 bases at J, with 7 bases between. CDR3 region: CASNTGYNEQFF. Here the CDR3 DNA reads TGTGCCAGCAATACAGGCTACAATGAGCAGTTCTTC.

The chain employs TRBV28 and TRBJ1-2; the D is unclear. CDR1 MDHEN and CDR2 SYDVKM come from the germline V gene. The CDR3 runs 10 residues. The V end lost 9 bases, the J end lost 0 bases, and 2 bases lay between the germline ends. CDR3 bases: TGTGCCAGTGCTAACTATGGCTACACCTTC. This sequence encodes CASANYGYTF.

Of note for this clone: With a much larger clone just one base away, this may be a read error. V is TRBV2 and J is TRBJ2-3; D is unclear. CDR1 and CDR2 (germline): SNHLY, FYNNEI. The CDR3 covers 13 residues. Trimming took 1 base from V and 4 from J, leaving 6 bases between them. The CDR3 reads CASSEVKADTQYF. Written as DNA, the CDR3 is TGTGCCAGCAGTGAAGTAAAGGCAGATACGCAGTATTTT.

The chain is built from TRBV25-1 and TRBJ1-2; D call uncertain. Germline V lookup: CDR1 MGHDK, CDR2 SYGVNS. V was trimmed by 3 bases and J by 4 bases, leaving 6 bases between them. This CDR3 region has 12 residues. CDR3 sequence reads: CASSDRGYGYTF. For the CDR3, the DNA is TGTGCCAGCAGTGACCGGGGCTATGGCTACACCTTC.

The J gene is TRBJ2-5, the V gene TRBV9; D may be TRBD1 or TRBD2 (5 bases each). Between the trimmed V and J ends, which lost 0 bases and 5 bases, there was a span of 11 bases. Germline V CDR1 and CDR2: SGDLS, YYNGEE. The CDR3 runs 14 residues. The DNA for the CDR3 is TGTGCCAGCAGCGTAGCCCCGGGGACGGAGACCCAGTACTTC. Residues: CASSVAPGTETQYF.

In this sample, this clone turned up once. A junction end diverges from the germline sequence, so it may reflect a read error. The chain carries TRBV7-7 and TRBJ2-1; 10 nucleotides line up with TRBD2. Germline CDR1 is SSHAT and CDR2 is FNYEAQ (reference sequence). The CDR3 sequence is 17 residues long. In DNA form, the CDR3 reads TGTGCTAGCAGCTTAGCGCTCTCTAGCGGGAGTTCGGGTGAGCAGTTCTTC. Its protein product is CASSLALSSGSSGEQFF.

The J gene is TRBJ1-5, the V gene TRBV28; D remains ambiguous. The CDR3 totals 9 residues. Germline V gives CDR1 MDHEN, CDR2 SYDVKM. V lost 11 bases, J lost 5 bases, and 4 bases lay in between. The DNA for the CDR3 is TGTGCCGTCGATCAGCCCCAGCATTTT. This translates into CAVDQPQHF.

V and J are TRBV19 and TRBJ2-1; 9 bases are a match to TRBD1. With 3 bases clipped from V and 8 bases from J, the junction kept 5 bases outside the gene matches. The CDR3 totals 14 residues. CDR1 is LNHDA and CDR2 is SQIVND in the germline V gene (reference sequence). CDR3 protein: CASSMGTGFHEQFF. CDR3 coding DNA: TGTGCCAGTAGTATGGGGACAGGGTTCCATGAGCAGTTCTTC.